The 28 T cell receptor beta chains below were found in one sample sequenced in a study of beta chain features in type 1 diabetes. cDNA synthesis used the whole RNA isolate, giving expressed TCRB sequences. The data were produced by immunoSEQ multiplex PCR, yet TCRdb's version contains in-frame clones alone and is incomplete. The sample has about 180,000 clones, roughly an eighth seen once. Material: central memory CD4+ T cells from blood. The receptor source for this set is a woman between 18 and 29 years old in good health.

This clone came up many times. V gene TRBV7-2 combines with J gene TRBJ2-2, with D possibly TRBD2 on 5 matching bases. The CDR3 sequence is 15 residues long. The V gene lost 4 bases and the J gene lost 3 bases, with 12 bases spanning the gap. Per the germline V gene, CDR1 is SGHTA and CDR2 is FQGNSA. CDR3 nucleotide sequence: TGTGCCAGCAGCTCCTACACTAGTCACACCGGGGAGCTGTTTTTT. Amino acid sequence: CASSSYTSHTGELFF.

This clone came up a few times. The CDR3 reads CSAAQYETQYF. CDR3 nucleotides: TGCAGTGCAGCGCAGTATGAGACCCAGTACTTC. V is TRBV20-1 and J is TRBJ2-5; D is unclear. Germline V CDR1 and CDR2: DFQATT, SNEGSKA (reference sequence). Trimming stripped 6 bases from V and 5 bases from J, with 10 bases between. This CDR3 has 11 amino acids.

Points on this clone: The same CDR3 also results from other DNA sequences found in this sample. V gene TRBV7-2 combines with J gene TRBJ2-5, with 7 positions matching TRBD1. The CDR3 runs 13 residues. Germline V gene sequence: CDR1 SGHTA, CDR2 FQGNSA. V shed 1 base, J shed 5 bases, and the junction held 1 base outside the gene matches. The CDR3 sequence: CASSLGQGETQYF. The CDR3 DNA is TGTGCCAGCAGCTTAGGACAGGGCGAGACCCAGTACTTC.

This clone was counted only a few times. The genes are TRBV10-2 and TRBJ2-3, with D perhaps matching TRBD1 (5 bases). V shed 8 bases and J shed 2 bases, with 8 bases lying between them. Germline V gives CDR1 WSHSY, CDR2 SAAADI. There are 12 residues in the CDR3. The CDR3: CASQGYTDTQYF. CDR3 nucleotides: TGCGCCAGCCAGGGCTACACAGATACGCAGTATTTT.

This clone has just a few counts. V gene TRBV28 combines with J gene TRBJ2-1, with 9 bases identical to TRBD1. The ends lost 3 bases at V and 7 bases at J; junction bases unmatched: 7. This CDR3 comprises 15 residues. Germline CDR1 reads MDHEN; CDR2 reads SYDVKM. The CDR3 region is CASSLITGGRNEQFF. CDR3 nucleotide sequence: TGTGCCAGCAGTTTGATAACAGGGGGCCGGAATGAGCAGTTCTTC.

This clone was detected only a few times. This chain joins TRBV7-9 and TRBJ1-1; D is ambiguous. Germline V gene sequence: CDR1 SEHNR, CDR2 FQNEAQ (reference sequence). The V and J ends lost 3 bases and 11 bases respectively, with 10 bases between them. The CDR3 totals 11 residues. CDR3 in DNA: TGTGCCAGCAGCTTTCAGGTTAGGGCTTTCTTT. Translating gives CASSFQVRAFF.

This clone was seen a handful of times. The same CDR3 arises from other DNA sequences in this sample as well. V is TRBV15 and J is TRBJ2-5; 9 bases match TRBD2. The V segment lost 0 bases and the J segment 5 bases; nucleotides outside the gene matches: 4. The CDR3 runs to 15 residues. CDR1 and CDR2 (germline): LNHNV, YYDKDF (reference sequence). CDR3 region: CATSRDRLAGETQYF. The CDR3 DNA follows: TGTGCCACCAGCAGAGATCGGCTAGCGGGGGAGACCCAGTACTTC. Full variable domain (rest looked up from reference TRBV15 and TRBJ2-5): DAMVIQNPRYQVTQFGKPVTLSCSQTLNHNVMYWYQQKSSQAPKLLFHYYDKDFNNEADTPDNFQSRRPNTSFCFLDIRSPGLGDTAMYLCATSRDRLAGETQYFGPGTRLLVL.

V is TRBV6-6 and J is TRBJ1-2; 8 positions match TRBD1. The CDR3 totals 15 residues. V lost 6 bases and J lost 3; bases outside the gene matches: 9. Germline V lookup: CDR1 MNHNY, CDR2 SVGAGI (reference sequence). The CDR3 reads CASSHGQGRDYGYTF. CDR3 nucleotide sequence: TGTGCCAGCAGCCACGGACAGGGTAGAGACTATGGCTACACCTTC.

This clone was picked up a small number of times. The J gene is TRBJ2-3, the V gene TRBV4-2, with 11 bases matching TRBD2. The CDR3 totals 15 residues. Germline V CDR1 and CDR2: LGHNA, YNFKEQ. V was pared by 4 bases and J by 2 bases, with 2 bases of the junction left unmatched. The CDR3 DNA reads as TGTGCCAGCAGCCTAGCGGGAGGGATCACAGATACGCAGTATTTT. This translates into CASSLAGGITDTQYF.

This clone was observed a handful of times. V usage is TRBV30 and J usage is TRBJ1-1; D is unresolved. The V end was cut by 2 bases, the J end by 5 bases, with 6 bases between. Germline values: CDR1 GTSNPN, CDR2 SVGIG (reference sequence). The CDR3 runs to 11 residues. CDR3 coding DNA: TGTGCCTGGAGTCAACAGACTGAAGCTTTCTTT. As protein: CAWSQQTEAFF.

The V and J genes are TRBV7-6 and TRBJ2-2, with 11 bases aligning to TRBD2. The J segment lost 3 bases and the V segment lost 3 bases, leaving 6 bases of the junction unmatched. Germline V lookup: CDR1 SGHVS, CDR2 FNYEAQ. The CDR3 loop spans 17 amino acids. The CDR3 protein is CASSFLAGGGDTGELFF. The CDR3 DNA is TGTGCCAGCAGCTTCCTAGCGGGAGGCGGGGACACCGGGGAGCTGTTTTTT.

The chain joins TRBV28 to TRBJ1-2; D not certain. The V end lost 4 bases, the J end lost 6 bases, and 6 bases lay between the germline ends. The CDR3 has 11 amino acids. The germline gives CDR1 MDHEN, CDR2 SYDVKM. This CDR3 reads CASSYQDGYTF. In nucleotides, the CDR3 is TGTGCCAGCAGTTACCAGGATGGCTACACCTTC.

This clone showed up just a few times. This sequence joins TRBV10-3 and TRBJ1-2, with D perhaps TRBD1 (5 bases). CDR3 size: 12 residues. V was cut by 2 bases and J by 5 bases, with 6 bases left in between. Germline values: CDR1 ENHRY, CDR2 SYGVKD. CDR3 sequence reads: CAISEPGYGYTF. CDR3 bases: TGTGCCATCAGTGAGCCAGGGTATGGCTACACCTTC.

The chain uses TRBV12-5 and TRBJ2-5, with 9 positions matching TRBD2. Germline values: CDR1 LGHNT, CDR2 FRNRAP. V trimming: 2 bases; J trimming: 5 bases; junction bases outside the gene matches: 6. The CDR3 is 15 amino acids. The CDR3 loop reads CASGLSLAGMETQYF. CDR3 DNA: TGTGCTAGTGGTTTGAGTCTAGCGGGAATGGAGACCCAGTACTTC. Combining the CDR3 with reference TRBV12-5 and TRBJ2-5 gives the whole variable domain DARVTQTPRHKVTEMGQEVTMRCQPILGHNTVFWYRQTMMQGLELLAYFRNRAPLDDSGMPKDRFSAEMPDATLATLKIQPSEPRDSAVYFCASGLSLAGMETQYFGPGTRLLVL.

This clone has a count of ten or more. The chain has TRBV6-5 and TRBJ1-4; TRBD1 matches at 7 bases. Trimming removed 4 bases from V and 7 bases from J; junction bases left unmatched: 12. This CDR3 has 16 residues. The germline CDR1 and CDR2 sequences are MNHEY and SVGAGI. DNA of the CDR3: TGTGCCAGCAGTTCCCAAGACAGGGTGGGCGGTGAAAAACTGTTTTTT. Protein product: CASSSQDRVGGEKLFF.

This clone appeared a few times. The rearrangement links TRBV7-2 to TRBJ1-2, with 7 bases matching TRBD1. The V gene end was trimmed by 5 bases and the J gene end by 8 bases; junction bases not matched to a gene: 5. Per the germline V gene, CDR1 is SGHTA and CDR2 is FQGNSA. The CDR3 runs 12 residues. The CDR3 DNA sequence: TGTGCCAGCAGCCGACAGGGTGAAGGCTACACCTTC. As protein: CASSRQGEGYTF.

The chain carries TRBV14 and TRBJ2-3, with TRBD2 identical over 8 bases. CDR1 SGHDN and CDR2 FVKESK come from the germline V gene. This CDR3 is built from 15 residues. V gave up 2 bases and J gave up 3 bases; unmatched junction bases: 4. CDR3 residues: CASSQQLAVTDTQYF. In DNA, the CDR3 is TGTGCCAGCAGCCAACAACTAGCGGTTACAGATACGCAGTATTTT. Full variable domain (missing parts from reference TRBV14 and TRBJ2-3): EAGVTQFPSHSVIEKGQTVTLRCDPISGHDNLYWYRRVMGKEIKFLLHFVKESKQDESGMPNNRFLAERTGGTYSTLKVQPAELEDSGVYFCASSQQLAVTDTQYFGPGTRLTVL.

Only a few counts were recorded for this clone. The DNA of the CDR3 is TGTGCCATCTTGCCCGGACAGAACACTGAAGCTTTCTTT. This codes for CAILPGQNTEAFF. The chain combines TRBV28 with TRBJ1-1; D perhaps matches TRBD1 (5 bases). The germline V and J ends were trimmed by 10 bases and 1 base, with 13 bases remaining between them. The CDR3 is 13 residues long. The germline CDR1 and CDR2 sequences are MDHEN and SYDVKM.

The gene calls are TRBV7-9 and TRBJ2-7; D is uncertain. Trimming took 7 bases from V and 5 from J, leaving 12 bases between them. The CDR3 runs 12 residues. CDR1 and CDR2 from the germline V gene are SEHNR and FQNEAQ (reference sequence). Written as DNA, the CDR3 is TGTGCCAGCACCGCAGGCCCAGACGAGCAGTACTTC. As protein: CASTAGPDEQYF.

This rearrangement joins TRBV4-1 to TRBJ1-2; a possible D gene is TRBD1 (5 bases). CDR1 is MGHRA and CDR2 is YSYEKL in the germline V gene. With 0 bases removed from V and 8 bases from J, the gap between germline ends came to 16 bases. The CDR3 sequence is 15 residues long. CDR3 sequence (DNA): TGCGCCAGCAGCCAAGATGGGGCAGGGTTGAGGGGCTACACCTTC. Protein sequence: CASSQDGAGLRGYTF.

The V call is TRBV9, the J call TRBJ1-2; possible D gene TRBD1, 5 bases. From germline, CDR1 is SGDLS and CDR2 YYNGEE. The CDR3 runs 13 residues. Trimming shortened V by 3 bases and J by 5 bases, and 11 bases separated the two germline ends. This chain's CDR3 is CASSEQDRYGYTF. The CDR3 nucleotides are TGTGCCAGCAGCGAACAGGATCGGTATGGCTACACCTTC.

V usage is TRBV11-3 and J usage is TRBJ2-1, with 11 positions matching TRBD2. CDR1 and CDR2 (germline): SGHNT, YENEEA. The ends lost 5 bases at V and 7 bases at J; junction bases unmatched: 10. The length of the CDR3 is 16 residues. Here the CDR3 DNA reads TGTGCCAGCAGCCCCAGGGGGGCTAGCGGGAGGAATGAGCAGTTCTTC. Protein product: CASSPRGASGRNEQFF.

The V call is TRBV10-3, the J call TRBJ2-2, with 14 bases aligning to TRBD2. CDR1 is ENHRY, CDR2 SYGVKD, per germline. After removal of 7 bases from V and 5 bases from J, the junction contained 12 bases not matched to a gene. This CDR3 region has 18 residues. CDR3 region: CAITSPGTSGRVTGELFF. DNA of the CDR3: TGTGCCATCACCTCACCCGGGACTAGCGGGAGAGTGACCGGGGAGCTGTTTTTT.

The CDR3 protein is CASGVGEGTQYF. DNA for the CDR3: TGTGCCAGCGGAGTAGGCGAAGGCACCCAGTACTTC. V is TRBV7-7 and J is TRBJ2-5; D is uncertain. V was trimmed by 8 bases and J by 8 bases, leaving 15 bases between them. The germline CDR1 and CDR2 sequences are SSHAT and FNYEAQ (reference sequence). The CDR3 contains 12 residues.

In its sample, this clone was seen a few times. V usage is TRBV7-2 and J usage is TRBJ2-7; D might be TRBD2 (5 bases). V lost 1 base and J 9 bases, leaving 16 bases between the germline ends. This CDR3 is 14 amino acids long. The germline V gene encodes CDR1 SGHTA and CDR2 FQGNSA. The CDR3 is CASSLDGNQKRQYF. The CDR3 DNA follows: TGTGCCAGCAGCTTAGACGGGAATCAAAAGCGGCAGTACTTC.

A few counts support this clone. The chain is built from TRBV9 and TRBJ2-3; 12 positions match TRBD2. This CDR3 region has 18 residues. Germline CDR1 SGDLS, CDR2 YYNGEE. Trimming removed 3 bases from V and 3 bases from J; junction bases left unmatched: 11. Here the CDR3 reads CASSGEFLAGGRTDTQYF. The CDR3 DNA reads TGTGCCAGCAGCGGGGAATTCCTAGCGGGAGGGAGAACAGATACGCAGTATTTT.

This clone occurred a few times. The rearrangement joins TRBV7-2 to TRBJ1-2; TRBD1 matches at 8 bases. The J segment lost 4 bases and the V segment lost 6 bases, leaving 7 bases of the junction unmatched. This CDR3 has 14 amino acids. Germline CDR1 SGHTA, CDR2 FQGNSA. DNA of the CDR3: TGTGCCAGCAGACCCAGACAGGGGTTCTATGGCTACACCTTC. Translated: CASRPRQGFYGYTF.

This clone was recorded a few times. The rearrangement joins TRBV6-5 to TRBJ2-7; 9 bases line up with TRBD1. Germline CDR1 MNHEY, CDR2 SVGAGI. The CDR3 spans 15 residues. With V trimmed by 2 bases and J by 5 bases, 7 bases remained unmatched. The CDR3: CASSYLGQGMNEQYF. CDR3 sequence (DNA): TGTGCCAGCAGTTACCTCGGACAGGGGATGAACGAGCAGTACTTC.